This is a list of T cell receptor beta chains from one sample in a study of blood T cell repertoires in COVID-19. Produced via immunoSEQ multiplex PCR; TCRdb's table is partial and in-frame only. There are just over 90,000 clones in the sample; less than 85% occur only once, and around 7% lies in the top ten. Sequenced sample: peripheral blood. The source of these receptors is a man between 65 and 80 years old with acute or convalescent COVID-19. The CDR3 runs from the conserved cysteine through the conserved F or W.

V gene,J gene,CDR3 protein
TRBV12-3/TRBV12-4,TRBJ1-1,CASTQGTEAFF
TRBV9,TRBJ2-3,CASSVVTSSGSVDTQYF
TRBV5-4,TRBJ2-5,CASSTRTSGTGETQYF
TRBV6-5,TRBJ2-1,CASSIQGEQFF
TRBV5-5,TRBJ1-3,CASSLDRAFRNTIYF
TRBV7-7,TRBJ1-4,CASSRGTGSMEKLFF
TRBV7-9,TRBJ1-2,CASSFTGASRDYGYTF
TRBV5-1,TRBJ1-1,CASSLERGTEAFF
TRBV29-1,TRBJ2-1,CSVGLNGGAGNEQFF
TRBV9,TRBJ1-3,CASSVEGLGLSGNTIYF
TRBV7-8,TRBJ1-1,CASSLDRNTEAFF
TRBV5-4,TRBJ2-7,CASSPTGTVTYEQYF
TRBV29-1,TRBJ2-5,CSVADSQETQYF
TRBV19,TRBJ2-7,CASSRGGQVYEQYF
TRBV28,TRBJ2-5,CASNKGQWYQETQYF
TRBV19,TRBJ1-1,CASSEGYTEAFF
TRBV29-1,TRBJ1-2,CSVETGPGGDEGYTF
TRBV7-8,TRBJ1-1,CASSLVYGNTEAFF
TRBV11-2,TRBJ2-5,CASSLVGHPPETQYF
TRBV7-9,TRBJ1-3,CASRAGSSGNTIYF
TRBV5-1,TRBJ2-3,CASSLAVALLIDTQYF
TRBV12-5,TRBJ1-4,CASGLARMRESNEKLFF